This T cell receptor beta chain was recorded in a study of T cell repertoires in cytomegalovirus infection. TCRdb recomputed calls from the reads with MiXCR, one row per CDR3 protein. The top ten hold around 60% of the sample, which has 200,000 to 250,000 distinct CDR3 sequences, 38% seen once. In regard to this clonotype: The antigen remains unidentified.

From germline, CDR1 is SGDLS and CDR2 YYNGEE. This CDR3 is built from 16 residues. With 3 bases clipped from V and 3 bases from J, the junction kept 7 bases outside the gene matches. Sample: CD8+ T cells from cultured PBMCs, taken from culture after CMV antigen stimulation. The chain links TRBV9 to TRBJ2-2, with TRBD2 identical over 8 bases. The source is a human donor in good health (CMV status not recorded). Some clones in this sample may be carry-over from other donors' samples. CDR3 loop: CASSAKTSGDTGELFF. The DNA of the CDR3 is TGTGCCAGCAGCGCTAAAACTAGCGGCGACACCGGGGAGCTGTTTTTT.